Shown below are 23 T cell receptor beta chains from a single sample sequenced in a study of T cells after yellow fever vaccination. Via MiXCR, TCRdb re-called the 5' RACE reads, giving one row per CDR3 protein. In the table there are about 350,000 distinct CDR3 sequences, 12% of which are singletons. The input for sequencing was CD4+ T cells sorted from PBMCs, taken 15 days after the yellow fever booster vaccination. Source of these receptors: a man between 18 and 29 years old who received the YFV17D yellow fever vaccine.

The V and J genes are TRBV12-3 or TRBV12-4 and TRBJ1-2, with D hard to call. The CDR3 spans 13 residues. Trimming cost V 7 bases and J 5 bases, with 14 bases left between them. As DNA, the CDR3 is TGTGCCAGCAAAGCAGACTGGTTGTATGGCTACACCTTC. Protein product: CASKADWLYGYTF.

This clonotype was recorded a few times. This sequence joins TRBV12-3 or TRBV12-4 and TRBJ2-4; no clear D gene. V was shortened by 5 bases and J by 0 bases, with 8 bases between the two germline ends. This CDR3 is 14 amino acids long. CDR3 sequence reads: CASSRYEAKNIQYF. Written as DNA, the CDR3 is TGTGCCAGCAGTCGTTATGAAGCCAAAAACATTCAGTACTTC.

This clonotype was seen many times. The chain recombines TRBV4-1 with TRBJ1-2; TRBD1 aligns across 8 bases. The CDR3 loop spans 18 amino acids. V shed 6 bases, J shed 4 bases, and the junction held 19 bases outside the gene matches. Germline CDR1 is MGHRA and CDR2 is YSYEKL. CDR3 sequence reads: CASRAGVWDRFSSYGYTF. CDR3 DNA: TGCGCCAGCAGGGCAGGAGTCTGGGACAGGTTCTCGAGCTATGGCTACACCTTC.

The table lists this clonotype with a few counts. The CDR3 nucleotides are TGTGCCAGTAGCCGCCGACAGGGATCCACAGATACGCAGTATTTT. Amino acids: CASSRRQGSTDTQYF. The V and J genes are TRBV19 and TRBJ2-3, with TRBD1 matching 7 bases. Per germline, CDR1 LNHDA and CDR2 SQIVND (reference sequence). CDR3 length: 15 amino acids. Trimming at V came to 6 bases and at J to 2 bases, leaving 8 bases not matched to a gene. Full variable domain (remainder filled in from reference TRBV19 and TRBJ2-3): DGGITQSPKYLFRKEGQNVTLSCEQNLNHDAMYWYRQDPGQGLRLIYYSQIVNDFQKGDIAEGYSVSREKKESFPLTVTSAQKNPTAFYLCASSRRQGSTDTQYFGPGTRLTVL.

This clonotype was recorded a few times. The genes are TRBV29-1 and TRBJ2-7, with a tentative D call TRBD1 (6 bases). From germline, CDR1 is SQVTM and CDR2 ANQGSEA. The V and J ends lost 3 bases and 3 bases respectively, with 9 bases between them. The CDR3 spans 12 residues. The CDR3 is CSVEDSGYEQYV. CDR3 nucleotides: TGCAGCGTTGAGGACAGCGGCTACGAGCAGTACGTC.

This clonotype was found a few times. The chain joins TRBV11-3 to TRBJ2-1; a weak D match, TRBD2 (5 bases). The CDR3 runs 15 residues. Germline CDR1 SGHNT, CDR2 YENEEA. V was shortened by 2 bases and J by 8 bases, with 16 bases between the two germline ends. This chain's CDR3 is CASSLSASTDHEQFF. CDR3 DNA: TGTGCCAGCAGCTTATCGGCTAGCACCGATCATGAGCAGTTCTTC. Using reference TRBV11-3 and TRBJ2-1 for the parts outside the CDR3, the full variable domain is EAGVVQSPRYKIIEKKQPVAFWCNPISGHNTLYWYLQNLGQGPELLIRYENEEAVDDSQLPKDRFSAERLKGVDSTLKIQPAELGDSAVYLCASSLSASTDHEQFFGPGTRLTVL.

The chain links TRBV1 to TRBJ2-7; the D call of TRBD1 is as the table states it, not checked on the DNA. TRBV1 is designated a pseudogene. CDR3 size: 17 residues. The CDR3, as DNA: TGCACCAGCAGCCAACACTGGGGCAGGGTCATTAGGTACGAGCAGTACGTC. Encoded protein: CTSSQHWGRVIRYEQYV.

The rearrangement links TRBV5-1 to TRBJ2-2; either TRBD1 or TRBD2 may supply D (5 bases each). Germline loops: CDR1 SGHRS, CDR2 YFSETQ. The CDR3 totals 15 residues. Trimming pared 4 bases from V and 7 bases from J, leaving 17 bases between. CDR3 nucleotide sequence: TGCGCCAGCAGCCCGACAGTCCGGGAAGGCGGGGAGCTGTTTTTT. Its translation is CASSPTVREGGELFF.

This clonotype was found a few times. The V and J genes are TRBV20-1 and TRBJ1-3; a weak D match, TRBD1 (6 bases). This CDR3 spans 13 amino acids. V was trimmed by 6 bases and J by 4 bases, leaving 13 bases between them. CDR1 DFQATT and CDR2 SNEGSKA come from the germline V gene (reference sequence). The CDR3 sequence: CSANREGGNTIYF. The CDR3 DNA follows: TGCAGTGCAAACAGGGAGGGGGGAAACACCATATATTTT.

This clonotype was counted between two and nine times. For the CDR3, the DNA is TGCAGTGCTTGCCGGGACAGGGCCGGCGGGGAGCTGTTTTTT. Its translation is CSACRDRAGGELFF. The chain carries TRBV20-1 and TRBJ2-2; 9 nucleotides match TRBD1. Trimming removed 5 bases from V and 7 bases from J; junction bases left unmatched: 8. This CDR3 has 14 residues. Germline V lookup: CDR1 DFQATT, CDR2 SNEGSKA (reference sequence).

The sample holds a few counts of this clonotype. CDR3 DNA: TGCGCCAGCAGCCAAGATTACGGGACACCTAACTATGGCTACACCTTC. It is translated as CASSQDYGTPNYGYTF. The V gene is TRBV4-3, the J gene TRBJ1-2; perhaps TRBD1 as D (6 bases). Trimming shortened V by 0 bases and J by 0 bases, and 11 bases separated the two germline ends. The germline V gene has CDR1 LGHNA and CDR2 YSLEER. This CDR3 has 16 amino acids.

The CDR3 nucleotides are TGCGCCAGCAGCCAGGAGGGGACCTGGACCGCAACTAATGAAAAACTGTTTTTT. This codes for CASSQEGTWTATNEKLFF. This sequence joins TRBV4-3 and TRBJ1-4, with D possibly matching TRBD1 (5 bases). The CDR3 spans 18 residues. The ends were cut back, 3 bases at V and 0 bases at J, with 17 bases in the middle. Germline CDR1 and CDR2: LGHNA and YSLEER.

The V gene is TRBV7-9, the J gene TRBJ2-7; 11 bases match TRBD2. Germline V gene data show CDR1 as SEHNR and CDR2 as FQNEAQ (reference sequence). Unmatched junction bases numbered 6, after V lost 5 bases and J lost 3 bases. The CDR3 loop spans 15 amino acids. The CDR3 here is CASSLTSGGFYEQYV. The CDR3 nucleotides are TGTGCCAGCAGCCTTACTAGCGGGGGTTTCTACGAGCAGTACGTC.

This clonotype appeared many times. The rearrangement joins TRBV10-2 to TRBJ1-1, with D possibly matching TRBD1 (5 bases). The ends were cut back, 2 bases at V and 7 bases at J, with 17 bases in the middle. The CDR3 extends over 15 amino acids. The germline CDR1 and CDR2 sequences are WSHSY and SAAADI. The CDR3 DNA is TGCGCCAGCAGTGAGAGGGTACAGGAGCCTATTGAAGCTTTCTTT. Amino acids: CASSERVQEPIEAFF.

V is TRBV6-2 or TRBV6-3 and J is TRBJ2-5; tentative D call: TRBD1 (5 bases). The CDR3 has 15 residues. Germline V lookup: CDR1 MNHEY, CDR2 SVGEGT. The germline V and J ends were trimmed by 5 bases and 5 bases, with 18 bases remaining between them. The CDR3 nucleotides read TGTGCCAGCAGTACACCGGTCCAGGGTTCTGAGACCCAGTACTTC. Protein: CASSTPVQGSETQYF.

This clonotype appeared a single time. The chain employs TRBV20-1 and TRBJ2-3; 13 nucleotides match TRBD2. V shed 0 bases, J shed 7 bases, and the junction held 4 bases outside the gene matches. Germline V gives CDR1 DFQATT, CDR2 SNEGSKA (reference sequence). This CDR3 region has 15 residues. The CDR3 DNA follows: TGCAGTGCTAGAGACCCCGGGACTAGCGGGAATACGCAGTATTTT. It specifies CSARDPGTSGNTQYF.

This clonotype was counted a few times. The chain links TRBV15 to TRBJ1-1; 10 nucleotides agree with TRBD1. The junction had 3 bases not matched to a gene; V was cut back by 1 base and J by 1 base. This CDR3 is built from 16 residues. Germline CDR1 and CDR2: LNHNV and YYDKDF (reference sequence). The CDR3 sequence: CATSRGRDRGNTEAFF. CDR3 coding DNA: TGTGCCACCAGCAGAGGAAGGGACAGGGGGAACACTGAAGCTTTCTTT. Looking up the rest from reference TRBV15 and TRBJ1-1 gives the full variable domain: DAMVIQNPRYQVTQFGKPVTLSCSQTLNHNVMYWYQQKSSQAPKLLFHYYDKDFNNEADTPDNFQSRRPNTSFCFLDIRSPGLGDTAMYLCATSRGRDRGNTEAFFGQGTRLTVV.

This clonotype has more than one count but fewer than ten. This chain joins TRBV5-1 and TRBJ2-3; a possible D gene is TRBD2 (5 bases). Between the trimmed V and J ends, which lost 3 bases and 2 bases, there was a span of 13 bases. Looked up from germline, CDR1 is SGHRS and CDR2 is YFSETQ. The CDR3 totals 15 residues. The CDR3 DNA reads as TGCGCCAGCAGCTCGGGCGGGCAGACCACAGATACGCAGTATTTT. Protein product: CASSSGGQTTDTQYF.

There are a few counts of this clonotype. V is TRBV12-3 or TRBV12-4 and J is TRBJ2-1, with D maybe TRBD2 (6 bases). The V gene lost 3 bases and the J gene lost 6 bases, with 12 bases spanning the gap. This CDR3 spans 14 amino acids. CDR3 in amino acids: CASSLGRGPNEQFF. In DNA form, the CDR3 reads TGTGCCAGCAGTTTGGGGCGGGGACCCAATGAGCAGTTCTTC.

This clonotype has more than one count but fewer than ten. J is TRBJ1-1 and V is TRBV5-1; D ambiguous. Germline loops: CDR1 SGHRS, CDR2 YFSETQ. The CDR3 has 14 residues. V lost 4 bases and J 6 bases, leaving 16 bases between the germline ends. CDR3 protein: CASSTGPSQAEAFF. CDR3 bases: TGCGCCAGCAGCACCGGCCCCAGCCAAGCTGAAGCTTTCTTT.

V is TRBV12-3 or TRBV12-4 and J is TRBJ2-1; 10 bases fit TRBD2. The CDR3 is 15 residues long. The ends lost 2 bases at V and 4 bases at J; junction bases unmatched: 2. The CDR3 sequence: CASSLLLAGYNEQFF. The CDR3 region has the DNA TGTGCCAGCAGTTTATTACTAGCGGGGTACAATGAGCAGTTCTTC.

There are a few counts of this clonotype. The V gene is TRBV2, the J gene TRBJ2-7, with TRBD2 matching 8 bases. Germline-derived CDR1 and CDR2 are SNHLY and FYNNEI. V trimming: 8 bases; J trimming: 2 bases; junction bases outside the gene matches: 5. The CDR3 totals 13 residues. CDR3 coding DNA: TGTGCCAGCGGTCGGGAGGGGACCTACGAGCAGTACGTC. Encoded protein: CASGREGTYEQYV.

The V and J genes are TRBV6-5 and TRBJ2-5; 9 nucleotides line up with TRBD1. Unmatched junction bases numbered 6, after V lost 2 bases and J lost 5 bases. Germline V gives CDR1 MNHEY, CDR2 SVGAGI. The CDR3 has 15 amino acids. CDR3 sequence (DNA): TGTGCCAGCAGTTACACTACAGGGGGCGCCGAGACCCAGTACTTC. Encoded protein: CASSYTTGGAETQYF.